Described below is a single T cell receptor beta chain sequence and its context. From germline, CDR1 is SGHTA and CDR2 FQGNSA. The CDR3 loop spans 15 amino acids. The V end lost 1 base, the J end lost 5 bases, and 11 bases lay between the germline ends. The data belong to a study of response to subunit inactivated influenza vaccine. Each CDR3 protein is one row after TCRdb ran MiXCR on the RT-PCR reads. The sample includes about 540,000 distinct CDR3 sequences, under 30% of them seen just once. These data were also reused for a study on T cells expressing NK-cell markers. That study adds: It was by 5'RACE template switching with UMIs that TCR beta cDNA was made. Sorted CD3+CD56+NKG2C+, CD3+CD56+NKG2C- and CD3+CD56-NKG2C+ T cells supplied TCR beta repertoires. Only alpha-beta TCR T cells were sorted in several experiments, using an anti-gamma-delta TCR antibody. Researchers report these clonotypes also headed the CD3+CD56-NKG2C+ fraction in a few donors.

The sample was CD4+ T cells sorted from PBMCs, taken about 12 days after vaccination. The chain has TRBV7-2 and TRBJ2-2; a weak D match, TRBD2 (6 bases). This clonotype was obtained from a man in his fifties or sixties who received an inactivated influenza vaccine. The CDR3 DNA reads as TGTGCCAGCAGCTTAGGTCCGGGAGAGACCGGGGAGCTGTTTTTT. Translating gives CASSLGPGETGELFF.